The following is a TCR beta chain sequence with its context. Its antigen is as yet unknown. This specimen comes from a study of a mutant IDH1 vaccine in newly diagnosed glioma. Overall study: Patients were started on vaccination 4-6 weeks after radiotherapy alone, or with temozolomide cycles.

The protocol was immunoSEQ multiplex PCR, while the TCRdb copy is restricted to in-frame clones and leaves out a portion. The sample contains approximately 82,000 clones, approximately 85% of which appear only once. Trimming took 2 bases from V and 2 from J; bases not matched to a gene: 2. In germline, CDR1 is WSHSY, CDR2 SAAADI. There are 15 residues in the CDR3. Noted time point: week 23, last vaccination. Topical imiquimod accompanied each vaccine dose, which consisted of 300 ug of mutant IDH1 20-mer peptide. J is TRBJ2-7 and V is TRBV10-2; 11 bases are shared with TRBD2. The sample here was PBMCs, taken from a glioma patient whose treatment included an IDH1 peptide vaccine. This clonotype was obtained from a woman between 45 and 65 years old with glioma. CDR3 region: CASSEKLAGAYEQYF. The CDR3 DNA reads as TGCGCCAGCAGTGAGAAACTAGCGGGAGCCTACGAGCAGTACTTC.